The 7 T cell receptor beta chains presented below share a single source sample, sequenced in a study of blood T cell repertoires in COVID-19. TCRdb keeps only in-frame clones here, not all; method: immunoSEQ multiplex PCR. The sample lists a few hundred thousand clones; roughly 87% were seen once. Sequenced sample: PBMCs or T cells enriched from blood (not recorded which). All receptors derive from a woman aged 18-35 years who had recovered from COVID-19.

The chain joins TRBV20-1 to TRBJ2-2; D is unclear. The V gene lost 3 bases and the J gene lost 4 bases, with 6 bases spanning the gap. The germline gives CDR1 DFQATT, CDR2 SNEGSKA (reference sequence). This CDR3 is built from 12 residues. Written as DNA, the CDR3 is TGCAGTGCTAGTCGAGGCACCGGGGAGCTGTTTTTT. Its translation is CSASRGTGELFF.

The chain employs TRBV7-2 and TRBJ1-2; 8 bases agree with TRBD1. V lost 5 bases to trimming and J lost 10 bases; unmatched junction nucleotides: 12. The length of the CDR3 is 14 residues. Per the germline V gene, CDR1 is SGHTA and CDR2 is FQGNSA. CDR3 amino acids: CASSAQQGVPSYTF. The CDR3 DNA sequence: TGTGCCAGCAGCGCGCAACAGGGGGTCCCCTCCTACACCTTC. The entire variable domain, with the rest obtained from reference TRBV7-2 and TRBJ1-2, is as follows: GAGVSQSPSNKVTEKGKDVELRCDPISGHTALYWYRQSLGQGLEFLIYFQGNSAPDKSGLPSDRFSAERTGGSVSTLTIQRTQQEDSAVYLCASSAQQGVPSYTFGSGTRLTVV.

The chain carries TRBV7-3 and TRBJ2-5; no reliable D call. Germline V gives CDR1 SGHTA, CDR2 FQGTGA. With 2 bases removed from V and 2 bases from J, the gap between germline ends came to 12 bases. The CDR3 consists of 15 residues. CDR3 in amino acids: CASSLVPGTQETQYF. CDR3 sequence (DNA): TGTGCCAGCAGCTTAGTTCCAGGCACACAAGAGACCCAGTACTTC.

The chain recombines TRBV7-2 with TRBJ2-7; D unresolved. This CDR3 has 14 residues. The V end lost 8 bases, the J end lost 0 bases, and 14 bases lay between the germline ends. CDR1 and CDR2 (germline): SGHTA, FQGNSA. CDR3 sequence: CASSKQHSSYEQYF. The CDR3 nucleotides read TGTGCCAGCTCTAAACAACACAGCTCCTACGAGCAGTACTTC. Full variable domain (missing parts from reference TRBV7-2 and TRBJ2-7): GAGVSQSPSNKVTEKGKDVELRCDPISGHTALYWYRQSLGQGLEFLIYFQGNSAPDKSGLPSDRFSAERTGGSVSTLTIQRTQQEDSAVYLCASSKQHSSYEQYFGPGTRLTVT.

The CDR3 nucleotides read TGTGCCAGTAGTTCATCTAGCGGGAGCTGGTACGAGCAGTACTTC. It codes for CASSSSSGSWYEQYF. The chain recombines TRBV19 with TRBJ2-7; 10 nucleotides agree with TRBD2. Germline CDR1 is LNHDA and CDR2 is SQIVND (reference sequence). This CDR3 spans 15 amino acids. V lost 5 bases and J lost 4; bases outside the gene matches: 8.

The CDR3 protein is CAWSAAEITGELFF. The CDR3 DNA is TGTGCCTGGAGTGCCGCCGAGATCACCGGGGAGCTGTTTTTT. The rearrangement joins TRBV30 to TRBJ2-2; D is ambiguous. The CDR3 consists of 14 residues. Germline V gives CDR1 GTSNPN, CDR2 SVGIG (reference sequence). Trimming removed 1 base at V and 4 bases at J, with 10 bases between.

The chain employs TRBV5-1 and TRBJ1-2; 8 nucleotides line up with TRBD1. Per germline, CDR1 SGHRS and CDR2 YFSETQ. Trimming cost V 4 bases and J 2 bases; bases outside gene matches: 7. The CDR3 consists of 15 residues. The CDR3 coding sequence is TGCGCCAGCAGCCCGCCCGACAGGGGCAACTATGGCTACACCTTC. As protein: CASSPPDRGNYGYTF.